One sample yielded the 9 T cell receptor beta chains listed below, sequenced in a study of shared clonotypes between healthy human individuals. Measured with immunoSEQ multiplex PCR; TCRdb has only the in-frame clones, and not every one. The sample holds nearly 2 million clones, about 95% seen once. Naive CD8 cells were CD45RO-negative, positively selected for CCR7, excluding terminally differentiated effector memory CD45RA+ cells. The sequenced material came from naive CD8+ T cells sorted from blood. The receptors stem from a young man in good health.

The CDR3 loop reads CASSVGVQAPEAFF. The CDR3 nucleotides are TGTGCCAGCAGCGTAGGGGTCCAGGCCCCTGAAGCTTTCTTT. The chain employs TRBV9 and TRBJ1-1, with D hard to call. The length of the CDR3 is 14 residues. Trimming took 0 bases from V and 6 from J, leaving 12 bases between them. The germline CDR1 and CDR2 sequences are SGDLS and YYNGEE. The entire variable domain, with the rest obtained from reference TRBV9 and TRBJ1-1, is as follows: DSGVTQTPKHLITATGQRVTLRCSPRSGDLSVYWYQQSLDQGLQFLIQYYNGEERAKGNILERFSAQQFPDLHSELNLSSLELGDSALYFCASSVGVQAPEAFFGQGTRLTVV.

This chain uses TRBV11-2 with TRBJ2-3, with no clear D. Germline V gene sequence: CDR1 SGHAT, CDR2 FQNNGV. The CDR3 loop spans 12 amino acids. V dropped 1 base and J dropped 11 bases, with 10 bases sitting between them. The DNA for the CDR3 is TGTGCCAGCAGCTTAGTCTTATCGGGGCAGTATTTT. The encoded protein is CASSLVLSGQYF.

V usage is TRBV6-4 and J usage is TRBJ2-2, with no clear D. V dropped 5 bases and J dropped 2 bases, with 9 bases sitting between them. Per germline, CDR1 MRHNA and CDR2 SNTAGT. CDR3 length: 14 amino acids. CDR3 bases: TGTGCCAGCAGTTACAGTCTCAACACCGGGGAGCTGTTTTTT. As protein: CASSYSLNTGELFF.

The J gene is TRBJ1-1, the V gene TRBV4-3; D gene unclear. This CDR3 is 15 amino acids long. The V gene's germline CDR1 is LGHNA and CDR2 YSLEER. V was shortened by 0 bases and J by 8 bases, with 16 bases between the two germline ends. The CDR3 spells CASSQDRSTAREAFF. Written as DNA, the CDR3 is TGCGCCAGCAGCCAAGATAGGAGCACAGCCCGCGAAGCTTTCTTT.

The J gene is TRBJ1-6, the V gene TRBV5-6; D gene ambiguous. The CDR3 runs to 15 residues. Germline V gene data show CDR1 as SGHDT and CDR2 as YYEEEE. Trimming shortened V by 0 bases and J by 5 bases, and 9 bases separated the two germline ends. CDR3 DNA: TGTGCCAGCAGCTTGGGGGTGATCAATAATTCACCCCTCCACTTT. Translation: CASSLGVINNSPLHF.

The V gene is TRBV7-2, the J gene TRBJ2-7; possibly TRBD2 for D (6 bases). Per germline, CDR1 SGHTA and CDR2 FQGNSA. The V and J ends lost 0 bases and 5 bases respectively, with 14 bases between them. The CDR3 consists of 15 residues. The CDR3 loop is CASSLAAGRGDEQYF. CDR3 bases: TGTGCCAGCAGCTTAGCGGCCGGGAGAGGGGACGAGCAGTACTTC.

The genes are TRBV2 and TRBJ1-4; 7 bases fit TRBD1. Germline V CDR1 and CDR2: SNHLY, FYNNEI. This CDR3 spans 16 amino acids. Trimming removed 5 bases from V and 6 bases from J; junction bases left unmatched: 12. CDR3 amino acids: CASSPPGRDRHEKLFF. The CDR3 DNA is TGTGCCAGCAGTCCCCCCGGGCGGGACAGACATGAAAAACTGTTTTTT.

The genes are TRBV25-1 and TRBJ1-2; 8 bases fit TRBD1. This CDR3 is 13 amino acids long. Germline V gene sequence: CDR1 MGHDK, CDR2 SYGVNS. V lost 6 bases to trimming and J lost 4 bases; unmatched junction nucleotides: 4. The CDR3 bases are TGTGCCAGCAGAGACAGGGGAGTCTATGGCTACACCTTC. Encoded protein: CASRDRGVYGYTF.

Comment on this clone: Its ends do not fully match the called genes, so a read error is possible. This chain uses TRBV27 with TRBJ1-2; TRBD1 might be the D (6 bases). The CDR3 length is 17 residues. Per germline, CDR1 MNHEY and CDR2 SMNVEV (reference sequence). In DNA, the CDR3 is TGTGCCAGCAGTTTACTTACCCCTCGGGGGGCTAAATATGGCTACACCTTC. It specifies CASSLLTPRGAKYGYTF.